The source of this TCR beta chain is a study of naive and memory T cell subsets. TCR cDNA received a 3' ligated oligonucleotide that carried a UMI. The sample holds many counts of this clonotype. The V gene end was trimmed by 0 bases and the J gene end by 5 bases; junction bases not matched to a gene: 5. Germline V CDR1 and CDR2: LGHDT, YNNKEL (reference sequence). This CDR3 has 15 amino acids. Ligated cDNA underwent four rounds of PCR with nested alpha and beta constant region primers and SP2. MiXCR, applied by TCRdb to the 5' RACE reads, yields one record per CDR3 protein. The sample comprises roughly 48,000 distinct CDR3 sequences, approximately 4.5% of which are singletons, and about 0.8% rests with the top ten.

The genes are TRBV3-1 and TRBJ2-7, with 9 bases lining up with TRBD2. This TCR derives from a female donor in good health. In DNA form, the CDR3 reads TGTGCCAGCAGCCAAGAGGGGACTAGCTTCCACGAGCAGTACTTC. Amino acids: CASSQEGTSFHEQYF.